These 19 T cell receptor beta chains were all obtained from the same sample, sequenced in a study of naive and memory T cell subsets. General study findings and limits: A few larger clonotypes appeared in naive repertoires, especially CD8, possibly memory cells re-expressing CD45RA.

Their antigens are not known. The beta constant-region primer was an equimolar mix of two oligonucleotides covering TRBC1 and TRBC2. Nested alpha and beta constant-region primers with the SP2 primer drove four PCR rounds on ligated cDNA. TCRdb used MiXCR to reprocess the UMI-ligation and nested PCR reads, holding one entry per CDR3 protein. The sample includes approximately 150,000 distinct CDR3 sequences, over 20% of them seen just once. Specimen: naive CD4+ T cells from blood. The receptor source for this set is a human donor in good health.

This clonotype has more than one count but fewer than ten. The genes are TRBV6-1 and TRBJ2-7, with 9 bases identical to TRBD1. This CDR3 has 15 amino acids. Germline CDR1 reads MNHNS; CDR2 reads SASEGT. Losses at the gene ends were 7 bases for V and 6 bases for J; bases not matched to a gene: 13. This CDR3 reads CASKEPGQGAFEQYF. The CDR3 bases are TGTGCCAGCAAGGAGCCGGGACAGGGAGCTTTCGAGCAGTACTTC.

There are many counts of this clonotype. The genes are TRBV20-1 and TRBJ2-7; D may correspond to TRBD1 or TRBD2 (6 bases each). Trimming removed 4 bases at V and 2 bases at J, with 15 bases between. This CDR3 has 14 amino acids. The germline gives CDR1 DFQATT, CDR2 SNEGSKA (reference sequence). The CDR3 DNA is TGCAGTGCTAAGGGGGGCCGAAGTGCCTACGAGCAGTACTTC. Protein sequence: CSAKGGRSAYEQYF.

This clonotype was observed a few times. This sequence joins TRBV29-1 and TRBJ1-1, with 7 bases identical to TRBD1. The CDR3 spans 13 residues. Germline V gene sequence: CDR1 SQVTM, CDR2 ANQGSEA. V trimming: 4 bases; J trimming: 7 bases; junction bases outside the gene matches: 9. CDR3 bases: TGCAGCGTTGCAATCGCAGGGGGTATTGAAGCTTTCTTT. Translation gives CSVAIAGGIEAFF.

The table lists this clonotype with a few counts. The chain is built from TRBV29-1 and TRBJ1-4; tentative D call: TRBD1 (5 bases). CDR3 length equals 14 residues. Germline CDR1 and CDR2: SQVTM and ANQGSEA. V lost 6 bases and J 4 bases, leaving 15 bases between the germline ends. The CDR3 protein is CSVCYRDVNEKLFF. The CDR3 DNA sequence: TGCAGCGTGTGTTATAGGGACGTTAATGAAAAACTGTTTTTT.

Of note for this clonotype: Germline and junction disagree at one end, which may indicate a read error. The chain combines TRBV16 with TRBJ2-7, with D maybe TRBD1 (5 bases). This CDR3 has 16 residues. Germline loops: CDR1 KGHSY, CDR2 FQNENV. Written as DNA, the CDR3 is TGTGCCAGCACCCAAATACCAGGGTCAGGGCGGTACGAGCAGTACTTC. It specifies CASTQIPGSGRYEQYF.

This clonotype has at least ten counts. V gene TRBV7-6 combines with J gene TRBJ2-1, with 7 bases identical to TRBD2. Germline CDR1 reads SGHVS; CDR2 reads FNYEAQ. The CDR3 is 13 amino acids. The CDR3: CASGLGDYNEQFF. CDR3 DNA: TGTGCTTCAGGACTAGGGGATTACAATGAGCAGTTCTTC.

A note on this clonotype: This may be a read error, as it is one base from a much larger clone. The chain recombines TRBV19 with TRBJ2-3; TRBD2 aligns across 10 bases. The CDR3 totals 15 residues. Germline CDR1 and CDR2: LNHDA and SQIVND (reference sequence). This CDR3 reads CASSAAGGLRDTRYF. The CDR3 coding sequence is TGTGCCAGTTCAGCAGCGGGAGGGCTACGAGATACGCGGTATTTT.

This clonotype came up many times. CDR3 amino acids: CSARDRDRGLRRSTDTQYF. The CDR3 bases are TGCAGTGCTAGAGATCGGGACAGGGGTTTAAGGCGAAGCACAGATACGCAGTATTTT. The chain links TRBV20-1 to TRBJ2-3, with 10 bases lining up with TRBD1. With 0 bases clipped from V and 0 bases from J, the junction kept 12 bases outside the gene matches. Germline V gene data show CDR1 as DFQATT and CDR2 as SNEGSKA (reference sequence). This CDR3 region has 19 residues.

In its sample, this clonotype was seen a few times. V usage is TRBV28 and J usage is TRBJ1-5, with 9 bases that match TRBD1. The junction had 14 bases not matched to a gene; V was cut back by 5 bases and J by 0 bases. Germline CDR1 and CDR2: MDHEN and SYDVKM. CDR3 length: 19 residues. CDR3: CASSIPGQGFKFSNQPQHF. CDR3 nucleotides: TGTGCCAGCAGTATCCCGGGACAGGGATTCAAATTTAGCAATCAGCCCCAGCATTTT.

The J gene is TRBJ1-5, the V gene TRBV3-1; D ambiguous. The CDR3 is made up of 14 amino acids. CDR1 is LGHDT and CDR2 is YNNKEL in the germline V gene (reference sequence). With 1 base removed from V and 1 base from J, the gap between germline ends came to 5 bases. The CDR3 here is CASSQGMSNQPQHF. In nucleotides, the CDR3 is TGTGCCAGCAGCCAAGGGATGAGCAATCAGCCCCAGCATTTT. Full variable domain (outside the CDR3, taken from reference TRBV3-1 and TRBJ1-5): DTAVSQTPKYLVTQMGNDKSIKCEQNLGHDTMYWYKQDSKKFLKIMFSYNNKELIINETVPNRFSPKSPDKAHLNLHINSLELGDSAVYFCASSQGMSNQPQHFGDGTRLSIL.

CDR3 loop: CASSQDRGRDEQFF. CDR3 bases: TGCGCCAGCAGCCAGGACAGGGGGCGCGATGAGCAGTTCTTC. The chain employs TRBV5-1 and TRBJ2-1; 11 bases align to TRBD1. V gave up 4 bases and J gave up 8 bases; unmatched junction bases: 5. The germline CDR1 and CDR2 sequences are SGHRS and YFSETQ. CDR3 size: 14 residues.

This clonotype was observed a handful of times. Mismatch with germline at one junction end may stem from a read error. The gene calls are TRBV7-9 and TRBJ2-7, with 11 bases lining up with TRBD2. In germline, CDR1 is SEHNR, CDR2 FQNEAQ (reference sequence). The CDR3 covers 13 residues. The CDR3 DNA is TGTGCCAGCAGCATAGCGGGAGGGCGGGAGCAGTACTTC. Translated: CASSIAGGREQYF.

The table lists this clonotype with a few counts. V is TRBV6-5 and J is TRBJ2-1; D is perhaps TRBD1 or TRBD2 (5 bases each). V dropped 0 bases and J dropped 16 bases, with 16 bases sitting between them. The germline gives CDR1 MNHEY, CDR2 SVGAGI. The CDR3 consists of 13 residues. As DNA, the CDR3 is TGTGCCAGCAGTTACTCGATTCGGGACCCTGTCTTCTTC. Translated, it gives CASSYSIRDPVFF.

The chain combines TRBV5-4 with TRBJ2-5, with D uncertain. This CDR3 is built from 13 residues. Germline lookup yields CDR1 SGHNT and CDR2 YYREEE (reference sequence). V lost 0 bases, J lost 2 bases, and 5 bases lay in between. The chain's CDR3 is CASSLVRQETQYF. DNA for the CDR3: TGTGCCAGCAGCTTGGTGCGGCAAGAGACCCAGTACTTC.

V gene TRBV24-1 combines with J gene TRBJ2-1, with D unresolved. The CDR3 is 16 amino acids. Trimming shortened V by 2 bases and J by 2 bases, and 12 bases separated the two germline ends. Germline V gene sequence: CDR1 KGHDR, CDR2 SFDVKD. DNA of the CDR3: TGTGCCACCAGTGATTCCCAACTACGGGCCTACAATGAGCAGTTCTTC. Its translation: CATSDSQLRAYNEQFF.

This clonotype was seen only a few times. The chain joins TRBV29-1 to TRBJ2-1; 7 bases are a match to TRBD1. J was trimmed by 10 bases and V by 7 bases; bases with no gene match: 10. There are 12 residues in the CDR3. Germline V lookup: CDR1 SQVTM, CDR2 ANQGSEA. This CDR3 is CSGLTGVQEQFF. Here the CDR3 DNA reads TGCAGCGGTCTAACAGGGGTTCAGGAGCAGTTCTTC.

This clonotype was recorded once. The V and J genes are TRBV4-1 and TRBJ1-2; maybe TRBD1 (5 bases). Per the germline V gene, CDR1 is MGHRA and CDR2 is YSYEKL. V shed 7 bases and J shed 7 bases, with 22 bases lying between them. CDR3 length: 15 amino acids. The CDR3 sequence is CASTTWAGRDGGYTF. CDR3 in DNA: TGCGCCAGCACCACATGGGCAGGGAGGGATGGTGGCTACACCTTC.

The chain joins TRBV12-3 or TRBV12-4 to TRBJ2-7; possible D gene TRBD2, 6 bases. The CDR3 spans 15 residues. Trimming removed 5 bases from V and 5 bases from J, with 19 bases in between. CDR3 sequence: CASSDAGLRRNEQYF. The CDR3 DNA is TGTGCCAGCAGTGACGCGGGGCTTCGGAGGAACGAGCAGTACTTC.

This clonotype was counted at least ten times. The chain couples TRBV10-3 to TRBJ1-6; tentatively, D is TRBD1 (5 bases). The CDR3 has 13 residues. The V gene's germline CDR1 is ENHRY and CDR2 SYGVKD. V gave up 8 bases and J gave up 7 bases, with 12 bases separating them. DNA of the CDR3: TGTGCCATCTCGACCGGGACCAATTCACCCCTCCACTTT. Its protein product is CAISTGTNSPLHF.